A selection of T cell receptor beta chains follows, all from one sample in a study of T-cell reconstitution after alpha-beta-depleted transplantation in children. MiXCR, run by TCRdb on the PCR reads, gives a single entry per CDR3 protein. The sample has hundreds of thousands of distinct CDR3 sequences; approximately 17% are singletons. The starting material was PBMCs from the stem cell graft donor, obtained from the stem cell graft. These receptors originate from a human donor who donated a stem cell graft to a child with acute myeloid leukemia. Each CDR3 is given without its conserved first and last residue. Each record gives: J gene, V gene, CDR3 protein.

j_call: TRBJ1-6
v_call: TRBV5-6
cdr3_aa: ASSNSRELYNSPLH

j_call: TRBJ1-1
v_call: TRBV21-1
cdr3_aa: ASSKDDRSFPEAF

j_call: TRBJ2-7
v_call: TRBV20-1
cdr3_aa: SARPPGRVYEQY

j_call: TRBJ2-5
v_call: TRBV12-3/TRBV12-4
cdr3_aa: ASSPPVDQETQY

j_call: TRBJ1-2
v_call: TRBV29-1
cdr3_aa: SVAVNYGYT

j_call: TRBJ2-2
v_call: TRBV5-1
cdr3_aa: ASSLRGQSNTGELF

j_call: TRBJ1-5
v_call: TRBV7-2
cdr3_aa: ASSPRTGSNQPQH

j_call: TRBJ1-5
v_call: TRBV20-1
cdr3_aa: SARDWTGASNQPQH

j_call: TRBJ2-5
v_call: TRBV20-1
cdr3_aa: SAPYPTSGAQETQY

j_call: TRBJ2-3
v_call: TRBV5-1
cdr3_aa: ASSLSYSSTDTQY

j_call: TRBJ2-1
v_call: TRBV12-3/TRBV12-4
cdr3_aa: ASSPLIGGEQF

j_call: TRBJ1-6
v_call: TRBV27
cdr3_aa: ASSPQKGEINSPLH

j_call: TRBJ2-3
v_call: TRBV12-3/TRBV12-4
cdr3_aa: ASSLTPYLSQRSTDTQY

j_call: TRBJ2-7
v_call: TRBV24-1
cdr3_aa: ATGPRGNSYEQY

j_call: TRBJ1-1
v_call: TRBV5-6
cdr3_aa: ASSLGGTGGLVNTEAF

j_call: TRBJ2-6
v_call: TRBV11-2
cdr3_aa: ASSILPGQLSSGANVLT